This T cell receptor (beta chain) was identified during a study of T cells in Graves' hyperthyroidism and ophthalmopathy. RNA transcripts were the template for amplifying TCR beta CDR3 regions. Primed by the HTBI set, a first-round RT-PCR was run on the TCR CDR3. MiXCR was run by TCRdb on the multiplex PCR reads, yielding one entry per CDR3 protein. This sample yields around 300,000 distinct CDR3 sequences, of which about 19% are seen a single time; about 35% belongs to the top ten. Deletions cut 8 bases from V and 4 bases from J, with 18 bases between. The CDR3 extends over 15 amino acids. The germline gives CDR1 MDHEN, CDR2 SYDVKM. At least 3 on the Clinical Activity Score was recorded for ophthalmopathy patients, who also had NOSPECS grade at least 4 and duration under 3 months. Patients showing uncontrolled infection, other autoimmune disease, pregnancy or lactation were ineligible. This clonotype showed up just a few times.

The V gene is TRBV28, the J gene TRBJ2-1; possible D gene TRBD2, 6 bases. The origin of this receptor is a man in his forties or fifties with Graves' ophthalmopathy. Sequencing was performed on blood. This CDR3 is CASLAVGSPYNEQFF. The CDR3 coding sequence is TGTGCCAGCTTAGCGGTGGGATCACCTTACAATGAGCAGTTCTTC.